These 17 T cell receptor beta chains were sequenced from one sample in a study of blood T cell repertoires in COVID-19. Sequencing used immunoSEQ multiplex PCR; TCRdb keeps in-frame clones, though not all of them. Of 250,000 or so clones in the sample, just under 90% were seen once. Specimen: PBMCs or T cells enriched from blood (not recorded which). All receptors come from a man over 45 who had been exposed to COVID-19.

This clone was observed a single time. J is TRBJ2-5 and V is TRBV11-2, with TRBD2 matching 8 bases. Trimming took 6 bases from V and 2 from J; bases not matched to a gene: 8. The CDR3 is 15 residues long. Germline assignment: CDR1 SGHAT and CDR2 FQNNGV. The CDR3 spells CASRLTAGGQETQYF. CDR3 nucleotide sequence: TGTGCCAGCAGGCTCACCGCGGGAGGACAAGAGACCCAGTACTTC.

This clone was detected a few times. The CDR3 DNA reads TGTGCCAGCAGCTTAGTAGGGAAGGGGCCTTCACCCCTCCACTTT. Translated: CASSLVGKGPSPLHF. The rearrangement links TRBV7-3 to TRBJ1-6, with a weak D call TRBD1 (5 bases). This CDR3 spans 15 amino acids. Trimming removed 2 bases from V and 9 bases from J, with 14 bases in between. Per the germline V gene, CDR1 is SGHTA and CDR2 is FQGTGA.

The chain has TRBV18 and TRBJ2-7; weak D call: TRBD1 (5 bases). The V gene's germline CDR1 is KGHSH and CDR2 LQKENI. CDR3 length: 14 amino acids. V lost 1 base to trimming and J lost 3 bases, with 10 bases between them. The CDR3 DNA sequence: TGTGCCAGCTCACCACAGGGGAAGTTCTACGAGCAGTACGTC. This translates into CASSPQGKFYEQYV.

V is TRBV19 and J is TRBJ1-2; TRBD1 aligns across 8 bases. The CDR3 has 16 amino acids. CDR1 and CDR2 from the germline V gene are LNHDA and SQIVND (reference sequence). Unmatched junction bases numbered 15, after V lost 7 bases and J lost 5 bases. DNA of the CDR3: TGTGCCAGTACCCGAAGAAGAGGACAGGGTTGGTATGGCTACACCTTC. It encodes CASTRRRGQGWYGYTF.

The chain uses TRBV28 and TRBJ2-4; 10 nucleotides agree with TRBD1. This CDR3 spans 20 amino acids. V was pared by 6 bases and J by 6 bases, with 23 bases of the junction left unmatched. Germline loops: CDR1 MDHEN, CDR2 SYDVKM. The CDR3 loop reads CASRRGWGQGLGTRGNIQYF. CDR3 coding DNA: TGTGCCAGCAGAAGGGGGTGGGGACAGGGGCTCGGGACTAGGGGAAACATTCAGTACTTC.

V usage is TRBV19 and J usage is TRBJ2-4, with D perhaps TRBD1 (5 bases). This CDR3 region has 14 residues. CDR1 and CDR2 from the germline V gene are LNHDA and SQIVND (reference sequence). The V gene lost 4 bases and the J gene lost 7 bases, with 14 bases spanning the gap. CDR3 bases: TGTGCCAGTAGTAGTCGTCAGGGTTGGAACATTCAGTACTTC. Translated: CASSSRQGWNIQYF.

V is TRBV25-1 and J is TRBJ2-6; D is ambiguous. The germline V gene encodes CDR1 MGHDK and CDR2 SYGVNS. The CDR3 sequence is 15 residues long. V was cut by 7 bases and J by 0 bases, with 10 bases left in between. The CDR3 nucleotides read TGTGCCAGCACCGATGACACCTCTGGGGCCAACGTCCTGACTTTC. This gives the protein CASTDDTSGANVLTF.

In nucleotides, the CDR3 is TGTGCTAGTGGAGCTAGCGGCCAAGAGACCCAGTACTTC. It encodes CASGASGQETQYF. The rearrangement uses TRBV12-5 and TRBJ2-5; the match to TRBD2 covers 7 bases. The CDR3 has 13 residues. V gave up 6 bases and J gave up 1 base; unmatched junction bases: 2. The V gene's germline CDR1 is LGHNT and CDR2 FRNRAP.

The chain couples TRBV2 to TRBJ1-5, with 10 nucleotides matching TRBD1. This CDR3 is built from 19 residues. Germline V gene sequence: CDR1 SNHLY, CDR2 FYNNEI. V lost 1 base, J lost 3 bases, and 12 bases stayed unmatched. DNA for the CDR3: TGTGCCAGCAGTGAAGGGTTGGCGACAGGGGGCTTGGACAATCAGCCCCAGCATTTT. Its translation is CASSEGLATGGLDNQPQHF.

This chain joins TRBV5-4 and TRBJ2-1; possibly TRBD2 for D (6 bases). Germline V gives CDR1 SGHNT, CDR2 YYREEE (reference sequence). The CDR3 extends over 17 amino acids. Trimming removed 2 bases at V and 2 bases at J, with 17 bases between. In DNA, the CDR3 is TGTGCCAGCAGCTTCCCCCGGGGCCTAGCGACCTACAATGAGCAGTTCTTC. This encodes CASSFPRGLATYNEQFF.

This chain connects TRBV5-6 to TRBJ1-6, with TRBD1 as a possible D gene (6 bases). Germline CDR1 is SGHDT and CDR2 is YYEEEE. CDR3 size: 13 residues. V was shortened by 4 bases and J by 7 bases, with 9 bases between the two germline ends. CDR3 nucleotide sequence: TGTGCCAGCAGCGGACAGACCAATTCACCCCTCCACTTT. Its translation: CASSGQTNSPLHF.

The genes are TRBV6-6 and TRBJ2-2; perhaps TRBD2 as D (5 bases). Trimming cost V 3 bases and J 0 bases, with 8 bases left between them. Germline V gives CDR1 MNHNY, CDR2 SVGAGI (reference sequence). CDR3 length: 15 amino acids. This chain's CDR3 is CASSYQEANTGELFF. The CDR3 DNA follows: TGTGCCAGCAGTTATCAGGAGGCGAACACCGGGGAGCTGTTTTTT.

The chain couples TRBV7-9 to TRBJ2-7; D call uncertain. The germline gives CDR1 SEHNR, CDR2 FQNEAQ (reference sequence). The CDR3 sequence is 13 residues long. Trimming removed 1 base at V and 0 bases at J, with 4 bases between. The DNA for the CDR3 is TGTGCCAGCAGCTTAGTCAGCTCCTACGAGCAGTACTTC. Translation: CASSLVSSYEQYF.

This chain connects TRBV5-1 to TRBJ2-3; 11 bases are shared with TRBD2. The CDR3 is 17 residues long. Germline V gene sequence: CDR1 SGHRS, CDR2 YFSETQ. After removal of 0 bases from V and 6 bases from J, the junction contained 9 bases not matched to a gene. This CDR3 reads CASSLAKTSGVTDTQYF. The CDR3 bases are TGCGCCAGCAGCTTGGCCAAGACTAGCGGGGTTACTGATACGCAGTATTTT.

The sample holds one count of this clone. This chain uses TRBV7-8 with TRBJ2-3, with D perhaps TRBD2 (5 bases). Trimming stripped 2 bases from V and 2 bases from J, with 14 bases between. CDR1 and CDR2 from the germline V gene are SGHVS and FQNEAQ. This CDR3 is built from 16 residues. CDR3 amino acids: CASSLSRTSVTDTQYF. The CDR3 DNA reads as TGTGCCAGCAGCTTAAGCCGGACTTCTGTCACAGATACGCAGTATTTT.

The rearrangement links TRBV30 to TRBJ1-6, with no clear D. Germline V gene lookup returns CDR1 GTSNPN and CDR2 SVGIG (reference sequence). The V end lost 0 bases, the J end lost 10 bases, and 7 bases lay between the germline ends. The CDR3 extends over 12 amino acids. CDR3 bases: TGTGCCTGGAGTGTTCGGGAATCACCCCTCCACTTT. Its translation is CAWSVRESPLHF.

The chain recombines TRBV11-2 with TRBJ2-2, with TRBD2 as a possible D gene (5 bases). V was pared by 8 bases and J by 4 bases, with 14 bases between. Per germline, CDR1 SGHAT and CDR2 FQNNGV. This CDR3 comprises 14 residues. CDR3: CASQLAPTTGELFF. Here the CDR3 DNA reads TGTGCCAGCCAGCTAGCCCCTACCACCGGGGAGCTGTTTTTT.